The TCR beta chain described here comes from a study of radiotherapy plus CTLA-4 blockade in lung cancer. General study results and limits: Once radiotherapy plus ipilimumab had been given, TCR clones derived from tumor expanded in blood.

This clone was recorded a few times. Antigen specificity is unknown. Germline V gene data show CDR1 as SGHRS and CDR2 as YFSETQ. V shed 2 bases, J shed 4 bases, and the junction held 4 bases outside the gene matches. This CDR3 region has 15 residues. Generated by immunoSEQ multiplex PCR, the TCRdb table keeps only in-frame clones and is missing some. Of around 82,000 clones listed, 60% to 85% are singletons. This sequence joins TRBV5-1 and TRBJ2-1; 9 nucleotides agree with TRBD1. Specimen: peripheral blood, collected from a patient treated with radiotherapy plus ipilimumab. This sequence originates from a human donor with non-small cell lung cancer whose response to radiotherapy plus ipilimumab could not be evaluated. Some clones in this sample may be carry-over from other donors' samples. The CDR3 region is CASSFSGQGYNEQFF. The CDR3, as DNA: TGCGCCAGCAGCTTCTCCGGACAGGGGTACAATGAGCAGTTCTTC.